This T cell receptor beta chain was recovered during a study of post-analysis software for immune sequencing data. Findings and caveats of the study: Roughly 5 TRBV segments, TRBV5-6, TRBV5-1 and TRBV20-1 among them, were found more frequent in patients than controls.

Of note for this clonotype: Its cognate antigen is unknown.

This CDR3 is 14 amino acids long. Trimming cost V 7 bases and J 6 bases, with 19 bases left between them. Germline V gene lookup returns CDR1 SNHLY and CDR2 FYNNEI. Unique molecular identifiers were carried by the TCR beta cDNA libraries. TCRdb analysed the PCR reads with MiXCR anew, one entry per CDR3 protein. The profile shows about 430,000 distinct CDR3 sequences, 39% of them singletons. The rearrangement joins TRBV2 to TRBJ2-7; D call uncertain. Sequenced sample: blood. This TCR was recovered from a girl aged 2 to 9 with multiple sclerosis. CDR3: CASTQTAVNGEQYF. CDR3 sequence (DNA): TGTGCCAGCACCCAAACGGCAGTAAACGGCGAGCAGTACTTC.